The subject of this entry is one T cell receptor beta chain. What this receptor recognizes is not known. No clone much larger than this one lies a single base away; base qualities are absent. This specimen belongs to a study of shared clonotypes between healthy human individuals (dated by TCRdb to the early 2020s). About the study as a whole: The cohort included a few men and two women between 18 and 49 years of age. Per donor, three plates each were used for CD4 naive and CD4 memory, two for CD8 naive, and one for CD8 memory. To estimate repertoire size and how much clonotypes are shared between individuals, the study performed deep sequencing of blood TCR repertoires from a few healthy adults. Libraries were prepared and TCR repertoires were sequenced by different laboratories using diverse techniques, in order to increase sequencing depth and limit assay-specific biases. Per donor, leukapheresis produced somewhere between about 0.9 and 9.5 billion PBMCs.

CD8 naive samples were obtained by positive selection for CCR7 among CD45RO-negative cells, yielding a CD45RA+CCR7+ population from which TemRA cells were excluded. The donors were healthy, HIV-negative adults who had no recently reported acute infections or vaccinations. Every donor was a Caucasian adult living in Nashville, Tennessee, USA. Blood was collected by leukapheresis, and PBMCs were isolated by Ficoll-Histopaque density gradient centrifugation and then cryopreserved in liquid nitrogen vapor phase. Analytical flow cytometry was used to check the purity and quantity of each magnetically sorted T cell population. From each sorted fraction, genomic DNA was isolated and quantified by UV absorbance on a Nanodrop 2000c. The full study reports these points: The genetic and exposure-history diversity represented was limited by the small number of donors. Even with the large sequencing depth, rarefaction of the sorted-subset datasets indicated that sequencing was incomplete. Sampling was limited to blood, and TCR repertoires in tissue likely differ from TCR repertoires in blood. When several donors were compared, the shared fraction of clonotypes was around 5% for naive CD4, less than 4% for naive CD8, 2.3% for memory CD4, and less than 0.5% for memory CD8. Larger estimated clonotype richness was generally found for naive subsets than for memory subsets. Compared with non-shared clonotypes, clonotypes shared by all four sorted-subset donors had higher generation probabilities. Pairwise subsampling indicated that sequencing depth was expected to affect the degree of clonotype sharing among donors.

Using the deep immunoSEQ assay, TCR CDR3 regions were amplified from genomic DNA by multiplex PCR. Extracted genomic DNA from each cell subset was distributed evenly across all wells of several immunoSEQ 96-well plates, and each plate was treated as a replicate. For sorted subsets, about 0.2 ug genomic DNA, equal to 25,000 to 35,000 T cell genomes, was loaded into each replicate PCR. Purified libraries were quantified with a Qubit 3.0 fluorometer, sized on a Bioanalyzer 2100, and re-quantified with the KAPA Library Quantification kit. Every immunoSEQ 96-well plate was sequenced on a separate single-read 150-cycle Illumina NextSeq 550 flow cell. The paper's processing steps were these. Because the immunoSEQ output included only junctional sequences and no quality scores, the filtering could not be the same as the filtering used for full-length reads. Sequences were annotated with PyIR, a Python wrapper for IgBLAST v1.9, using IMGT germline references to assign V/J genes and CDR3. Reads were removed for weak V/J assignments (E-value above 1e-6), missing CDR3, stop codons, out-of-frame junctions, or ambiguous translated residues. V3J clonotypes were defined as sequences sharing an identical inferred V gene, J gene, and CDR3 amino acid sequence. Percentage overlap between repertoires was computed as shared unique clonotypes divided by the size of the smaller repertoire. Richness of each repertoire was evaluated using RTK rarefaction, the Chao1 estimator, and Recon v2.1 estimates of unobserved clonotypes. For all TCRbeta clonotypes obtained by the gDNA method from a handful of donors, generation probabilities were computed with OLGA. What TCRdb holds here is the immuneACCESS table cut down to in-frame rearrangements. Part of the clones is not present; checked against another copy, under half of the missing clones reflect an unresolved V gene, and the others are unexplained. That table supplies the V and J calls and clone size; D and trimming were determined from the DNA. The sample contains more than 2 million clones, about 95% of them found a single time. The leading ten clones occupy about 1.1% of the sample.

Trimming removed 3 bases from V and 2 bases from J, leaving 8 bases between the germline ends. Looking up the germline V gene (reference sequence) yields CDR1 SGHNT and CDR2 YYREEE. The CDR3, cysteine through phenylalanine, is 13 amino acids long. Just the 39-base CDR3 DNA is kept, in frame starting at base 1. The V gene is TRBV5-4 and the J gene is TRBJ1-1; no D segment can be confidently identified. Sequencing input: naive CD8+ T cells sorted from blood. The cell subset or site label of this sample denotes: CD45RA+CCR7+. The clonotype comes from a man between 18 and 29 years old in good health. The CDR3 in this case is CASSSHSNTEAFF. The sequenced DNA: TGTGCCAGCAGCTCCCACTCTAACACTGAAGCTTTCTTT.